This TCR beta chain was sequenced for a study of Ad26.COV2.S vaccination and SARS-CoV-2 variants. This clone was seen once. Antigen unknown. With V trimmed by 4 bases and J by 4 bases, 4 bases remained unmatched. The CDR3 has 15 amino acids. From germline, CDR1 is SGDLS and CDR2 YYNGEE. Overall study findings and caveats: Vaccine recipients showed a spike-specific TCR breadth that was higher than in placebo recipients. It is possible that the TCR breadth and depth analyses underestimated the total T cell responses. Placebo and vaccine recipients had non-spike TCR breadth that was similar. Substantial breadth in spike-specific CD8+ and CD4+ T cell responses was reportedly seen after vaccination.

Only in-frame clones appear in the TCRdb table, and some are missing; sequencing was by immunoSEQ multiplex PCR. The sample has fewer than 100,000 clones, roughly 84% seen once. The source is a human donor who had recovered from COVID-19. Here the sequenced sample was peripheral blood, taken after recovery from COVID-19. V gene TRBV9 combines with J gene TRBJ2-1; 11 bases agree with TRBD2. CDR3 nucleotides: TGTGCCAGCAGCACCGGGACTAGCGGATACAATGAGCAGTTCTTC. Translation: CASSTGTSGYNEQFF.